This T cell receptor (beta chain) stems from a study of PD-L1 blockade in urothelial cancer. This clone appeared once. Assay: immunoSEQ multiplex PCR; the TCRdb copy retains only in-frame clones and omits some. The sample contains some 100,000 clones, around 90% of which appear only once. V lost 4 bases to trimming and J lost 4 bases, with 16 bases between them. CDR3 length equals 15 residues. The germline CDR1 and CDR2 sequences are SGHDT and YYEEEE. Time point indicated: pretreatment peripheral blood. V and J are TRBV5-6 and TRBJ2-3, with D possibly being TRBD2 (5 bases). The specimen was PBMCs, collected around atezolizumab (anti-PD-L1) treatment. This sequence was found in a woman older than 75 with urothelial cancer. The CDR3 sequence: CASSPNSRAADTQYF. CDR3 bases: TGTGCCAGCAGCCCTAACAGCCGAGCGGCAGATACGCAGTATTTT.